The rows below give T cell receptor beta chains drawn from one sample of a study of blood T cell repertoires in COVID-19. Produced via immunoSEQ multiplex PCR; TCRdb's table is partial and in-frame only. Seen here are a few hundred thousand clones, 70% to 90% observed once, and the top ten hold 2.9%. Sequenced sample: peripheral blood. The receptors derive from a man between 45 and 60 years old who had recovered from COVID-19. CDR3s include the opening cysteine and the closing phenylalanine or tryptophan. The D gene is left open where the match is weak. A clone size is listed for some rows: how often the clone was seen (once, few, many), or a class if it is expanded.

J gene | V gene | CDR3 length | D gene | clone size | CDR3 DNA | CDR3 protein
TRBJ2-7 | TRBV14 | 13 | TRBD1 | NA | TGTGCCAGCAGCCAATCAGGGGGCCTCGAGCAGTACTTC | CASSQSGGLEQYF
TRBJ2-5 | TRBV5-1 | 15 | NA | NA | TGCGCCAGCAGCTTGGACCCAGGGGCCGGAGAGACCCAGTACTTC | CASSLDPGAGETQYF
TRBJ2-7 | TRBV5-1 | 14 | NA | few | TGCGCCAGCAGCTCCATTGACAGGAGCTACGAGCAGTACTTC | CASSSIDRSYEQYF
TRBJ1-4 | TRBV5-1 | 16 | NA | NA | TGCGCCAGCAGCCACACTTCCTCCACCGGGAAGGAAAAACTGTTTTTT | CASSHTSSTGKEKLFF
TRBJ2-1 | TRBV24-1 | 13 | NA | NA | TGTGCCACCAGTGATGGCTCAAGTAATGAGCAGTTCTTC | CATSDGSSNEQFF
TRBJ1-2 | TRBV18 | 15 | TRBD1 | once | TGTGCCAGCTCACAGACAGGGCTGAGAGGCTATGGCTACACCTTC | CASSQTGLRGYGYTF
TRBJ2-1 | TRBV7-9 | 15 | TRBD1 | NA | TGTGCCAGCGAAGGACAGGGATTTTTCTACAATGAGCAGTTCTTC | CASEGQGFFYNEQFF
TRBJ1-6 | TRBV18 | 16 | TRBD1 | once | TGTGCCAGCTCACCGCAGGGGGTGACCTATAATTCACCCCTCCACTTT | CASSPQGVTYNSPLHF
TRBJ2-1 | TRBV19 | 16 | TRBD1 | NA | TGTGCCAGTATCCCCCGTACAGGGGGCAGGGGCAATGAGCAGTTCTTC | CASIPRTGGRGNEQFF
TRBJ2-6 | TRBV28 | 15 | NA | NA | TGTGCCAGCAGTTTCGGGGTCGCTGGGGCCAACGTCCTGACTTTC | CASSFGVAGANVLTF
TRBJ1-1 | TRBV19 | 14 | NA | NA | TGTGCCAGTAGTATATCGGGGAAGAACACTGAAGCTTTCTTT | CASSISGKNTEAFF
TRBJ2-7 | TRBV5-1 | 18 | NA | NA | TGCGCCAGCTCCGAAGGAGGGGTAGTGGCGGGACCCACCTACGAGCAGTACTTC | CASSEGGVVAGPTYEQYF
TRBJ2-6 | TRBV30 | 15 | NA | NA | TGTGCCTGGAGTTTAATCCTCTCTGGGGCCAACGTCCTGACTTTC | CAWSLILSGANVLTF
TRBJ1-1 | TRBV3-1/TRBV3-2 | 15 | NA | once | TGTGCCAGCAGCCAAACACAGGGTCTATACACTGAAGCTTTCTTT | CASSQTQGLYTEAFF
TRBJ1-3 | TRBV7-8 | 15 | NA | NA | TGTGCCAGCAGCTTAGCTATTAGCTCTGGAAACACCATATATTTT | CASSLAISSGNTIYF
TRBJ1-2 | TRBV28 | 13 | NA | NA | TGTGCCAGCAGTCCCCTACTGAACTATGGCTACACCTTC | CASSPLLNYGYTF
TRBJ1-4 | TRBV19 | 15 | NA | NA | TGTGCCAGTAGTATAGCCTGGCAGGGAAATGAAAAACTGTTTTTT | CASSIAWQGNEKLFF
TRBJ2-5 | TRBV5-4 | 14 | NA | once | TGTGCCAGCAGCCCGCTTGAGACTGGGGAGACCCAGTACTTC | CASSPLETGETQYF
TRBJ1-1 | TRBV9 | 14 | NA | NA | TGTGCCAGCAGCGTACAGACAGAGAACACTGAAGCTTTCTTT | CASSVQTENTEAFF
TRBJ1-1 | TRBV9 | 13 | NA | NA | TGTGCCAGCAGCGTAGTTCCTAACACTGAAGCTTTCTTT | CASSVVPNTEAFF
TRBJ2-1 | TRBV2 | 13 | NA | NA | TGTGCCAGGCAATCCCAGGGGTTACTGAGACAGTTCTTC | CARQSQGLLRQFF
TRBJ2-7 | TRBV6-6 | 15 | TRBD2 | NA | TGTGCCAGCAGTTACGGTAGCGGGACGACCTACGAGCAGTACTTC | CASSYGSGTTYEQYF
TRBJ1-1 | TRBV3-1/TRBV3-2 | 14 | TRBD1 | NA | TGTGCCAGCAGCCCGGACAGGGAGAACACTGAAGCTTTCTTT | CASSPDRENTEAFF
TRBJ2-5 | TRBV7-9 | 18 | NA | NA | TGTGCCAGCAGCTTAGAAAAGGGAGGTTCTCTCGGGCGAGAGACCCAGTACTTC | CASSLEKGGSLGRETQYF
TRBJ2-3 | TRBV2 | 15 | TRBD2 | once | TGTGCCACCAGGACTAGCGGGAGGGGACTAGATACGCAGTATTTT | CATRTSGRGLDTQYF
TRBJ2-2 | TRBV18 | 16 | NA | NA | TGTGCCAGCTCACCACCTGAGCTCGCGGCCACCGGGGAGCTGTTTTTT | CASSPPELAATGELFF
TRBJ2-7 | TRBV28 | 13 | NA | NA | TGTGCCAGCAGTTTAACAGACGAGCATGAGCAGTACTTC | CASSLTDEHEQYF
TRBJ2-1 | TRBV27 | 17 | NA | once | TGTGCCAGCAGTCCCCATCCGACAGCAAAACTAAACAATGAGCAGTTCTTC | CASSPHPTAKLNNEQFF
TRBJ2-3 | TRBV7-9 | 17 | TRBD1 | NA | TGTGCCAGCAGTCGTACCCCGGGACAGGGGTTATCAGATACGCAGTATTTT | CASSRTPGQGLSDTQYF
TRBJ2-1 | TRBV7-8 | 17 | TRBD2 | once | TGTGCCAGCAGCTTACAAACGCTAGCGGGTGCCTACAATGAGCAGTTCTTC | CASSLQTLAGAYNEQFF
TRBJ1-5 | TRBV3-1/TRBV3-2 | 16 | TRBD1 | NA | TGTGCCAGCAGCCAAGGGGACAGGGGACGAGGTCAGCCCCAGCATTTT | CASSQGDRGRGQPQHF
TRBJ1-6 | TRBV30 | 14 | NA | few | TGTGCCTGGAGTGAAGGACAGCCACTTTCACCCCTCCACTTT | CAWSEGQPLSPLHF
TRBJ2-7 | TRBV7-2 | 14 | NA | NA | TGTGCCAGCAGCTTGGCTGGCGGGCCCTACGAGCAGTACTTC | CASSLAGGPYEQYF
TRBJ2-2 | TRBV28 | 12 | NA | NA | TGTGCCACCGGACAGCCCACCGGGGAGCTGTTTTTT | CATGQPTGELFF
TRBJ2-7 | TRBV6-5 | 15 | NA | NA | TGTGCCAGCAGCCGCCGGACAGTAGGTAGCTACGAGCAGTACTTC | CASSRRTVGSYEQYF
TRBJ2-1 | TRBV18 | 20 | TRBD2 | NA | TGTGCCAGCTCATTCAGACAGGTTCTGACTAGCGGGAGTCCGTACAATGAGCAGTTCTTC | CASSFRQVLTSGSPYNEQFF
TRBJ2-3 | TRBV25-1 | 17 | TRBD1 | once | TGTGCCAGCAGTCGACAGGGTACTTACCCTAGCACAGATACGCAGTATTTT | CASSRQGTYPSTDTQYF
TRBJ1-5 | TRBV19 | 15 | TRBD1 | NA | TGTGCCAGTAGTACGGACAGGGGTAGCAATCAGCCCCAGCATTTT | CASSTDRGSNQPQHF
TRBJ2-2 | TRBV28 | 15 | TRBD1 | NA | TGTGCCAGCAGATTCCGGGACAGGGACTCCGGGGAGCTGTTTTTT | CASRFRDRDSGELFF
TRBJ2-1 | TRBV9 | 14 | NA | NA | TGTGCCAGCAGCGAGGGGGACCAATTCAATGAGCAGTTCTTC | CASSEGDQFNEQFF
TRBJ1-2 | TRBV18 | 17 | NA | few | TGTGCCAGCTCACCACGGAATCTGCCGGGGGAAGACTATGGCTACACCTTC | CASSPRNLPGEDYGYTF
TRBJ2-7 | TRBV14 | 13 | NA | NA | TGTGCCAGCAGCCTCCAACTTCGGTACGAGCAGTACTTC | CASSLQLRYEQYF
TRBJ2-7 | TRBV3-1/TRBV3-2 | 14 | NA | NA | TGTGCCAGCAGCCCATTTAGAGGCTCCTACGAGCAGTACTTC | CASSPFRGSYEQYF